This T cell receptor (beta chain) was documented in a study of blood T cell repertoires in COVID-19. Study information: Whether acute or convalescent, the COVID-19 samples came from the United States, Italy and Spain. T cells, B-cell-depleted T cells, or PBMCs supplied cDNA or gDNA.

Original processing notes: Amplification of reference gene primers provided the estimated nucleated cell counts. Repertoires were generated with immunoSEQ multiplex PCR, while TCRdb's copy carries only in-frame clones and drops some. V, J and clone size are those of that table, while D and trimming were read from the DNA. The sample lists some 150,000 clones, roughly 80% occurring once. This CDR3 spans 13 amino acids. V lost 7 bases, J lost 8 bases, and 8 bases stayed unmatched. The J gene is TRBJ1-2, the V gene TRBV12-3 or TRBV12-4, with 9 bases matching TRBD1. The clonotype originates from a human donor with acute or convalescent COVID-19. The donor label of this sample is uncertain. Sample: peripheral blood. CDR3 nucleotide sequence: TGTGCCAGCACTGGGGACAGGGCACGAGGCTACACCTTC. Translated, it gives CASTGDRARGYTF.